The source of this TCR beta chain is a study of cytomegalovirus exposure and HLA in healthy donors (dated by TCRdb to about 2017). Looking at the study overall: A later analysis indicated that the roughly 120 validation repertoires were generated on the platform also employed for the approximately 700 repertoires of the first cohort. The aim of the study was to test whether cataloging public T cell receptors could identify signatures of past pathogen exposure. In addition to the first cohort of around 670 subjects, a separate validation cohort of 120 different subjects was used. The study combined high-throughput TCR immunosequencing, statistical association of individual TCRs with disease status, and machine learning to predict cytomegalovirus infection status.

Including the terminal cysteine and phenylalanine, the CDR3 comprises 13 residues. Just the 39-base CDR3 DNA is kept, in frame starting at base 1. CDR1 and CDR2 were assigned from the germline V gene (reference sequence) as SSHAT and FNYEAQ. Beyond this particular receptor, the publication reports: Across donors, most TCR sequences were observed very rarely, whereas some public TCRs were present in many individuals. It was suggested by the authors that the approach could potentially be generalized to other disease states and immunological phenotypes. In vitro tests confirmed that a few of the cytomegalovirus-associated TCR beta chains recognize cytomegalovirus antigens. The classifier was reported to diagnose cytomegalovirus status with high specificity and sensitivity in both the original cohort and the validation cohort. Subsequent analysis determined that TCRs grouped into clusters in the first cohort also showed a tendency toward co-occurrence across the approximately 110 validation repertoires, and about 94% of cluster scores exceeded 0. The validation cohort had no HLA typing available for a later analysis, so co-occurrence within that cohort was assessed over all 120 or so repertoires. The study gave a list of 150 to 200 TCR beta chains associated with cytomegalovirus.

A remark on this clone: The clone's antigen remains unknown. An end of the junction differs from the germline gene, which may be a read error.

Separate from the roughly 660-subject first cohort, the validation cohort of 95 to 150 subjects was the group to which the donors belonged. The library was prepared using the immunoSEQ multiplex PCR assay. As for the original processing: A statistical classification framework was built for diagnosing cytomegalovirus status from the catalog of TCR beta chain sequences. Imported from immuneACCESS, the table was reduced by TCRdb to in-frame sequences with V and J called. These copies leave out some clones; in studies compared against another copy, an unresolved V gene accounts for under half, and the cause of the remainder is not known. That table supplies the V and J calls and clone size; D and trimming were determined from the DNA. This sample lists approximately 65,000 clones; under 96% were detected once. Roughly 5% of the sample is in the top ten clones.

The sequencing input was PBMCs. The TCR was taken from a woman younger than 35 in good health and CMV-seropositive. Recombination joined TRBV7-7 with TRBJ2-5; 7 junctional bases match TRBD2. The DNA sequence is as follows: TGTGCTAGCAGCCCGGGACTAAAAGAGACCCAGTACTTC. The encoded protein is CASSPGLKETQYF.